A single sample gave rise to the 10 T cell receptor beta chains below, sequenced in a study of T cell changes during pregnancy in multiple sclerosis. The assay was immunoSEQ multiplex PCR, and TCRdb's table has in-frame clones only and misses some. Of about 31,000 clones in the sample, around nine tenths are singletons; the top ten hold about 5.8%. Sequencing used CD8+ T cells from peripheral blood mononuclear cells, obtained in the second trimester of pregnancy. The receptor set was obtained from a female donor with multiple sclerosis, enrolled in a pregnancy study.

This sequence joins TRBV7-6 and TRBJ1-5; D gene ambiguous. CDR3 length: 13 amino acids. Germline values: CDR1 SGHVS, CDR2 FNYEAQ. V was trimmed by 2 bases and J by 3 bases, leaving 5 bases between them. The CDR3 is CASSLLANQPQHF. The CDR3 region has the DNA TGTGCCAGCAGCTTACTGGCCAATCAGCCCCAGCATTTT.

This clone was detected once. CDR3 nucleotides: TGTGCCAGCAGGACGACAGGGTCGAACACCGGGGAGCTGTTTTTT. This sequence encodes CASRTTGSNTGELFF. The chain links TRBV6-6 to TRBJ2-2; 7 nucleotides align to TRBD1. Germline CDR1 is MNHNY and CDR2 is SVGAGI (reference sequence). V shed 6 bases and J 0 bases; nucleotides not matched to a gene: 4. The CDR3 length is 15 residues.

This sequence joins TRBV13 and TRBJ2-4; D is unresolved. V was cut by 5 bases and J by 5 bases, with 19 bases left in between. Germline assignment: CDR1 PRHDT and CDR2 FYEKMQ (reference sequence). There are 16 residues in the CDR3. CDR3 nucleotide sequence: TGTGCCAGCAGCATCCTAGGCAGAAGGAAAGAAAACATTCAGTACTTC. This sequence encodes CASSILGRRKENIQYF.

This clone is medium-sized (0.01 to 0.1%) within its sample. The J gene is TRBJ2-7, the V gene TRBV27, with a possible D match to TRBD2 (6 bases). Germline CDR1 and CDR2: MNHEY and SMNVEV (reference sequence). CDR3 size: 14 residues. V lost 5 bases and J lost 2, with 13 bases in between. CDR3 in DNA: TGTGCCAGCAGTGCGCGGGACTCAACCTACGAGCAGTACTTC. This encodes CASSARDSTYEQYF.

This sequence joins TRBV13 and TRBJ2-2, with a weak D call TRBD2 (5 bases). Germline V gene sequence: CDR1 PRHDT, CDR2 FYEKMQ (reference sequence). The CDR3 runs 15 residues. Deletions cut 6 bases from V and 0 bases from J, with 11 bases between. The CDR3, as DNA: TGTGCCAGCAGGGAGAGCGGTACGAACACCGGGGAGCTGTTTTTT. It codes for CASRESGTNTGELFF.

The table lists this clone with a few counts. The chain uses TRBV7-9 and TRBJ2-5; D is uncertain. V was trimmed by 2 bases and J by 1 base, leaving 5 bases between them. Germline V gene data show CDR1 as SEHNR and CDR2 as FQNEAQ (reference sequence). The CDR3 extends over 13 amino acids. CDR3 amino acids: CASSLIIQETQYF. The CDR3 DNA sequence: TGTGCCAGCAGCTTAATCATCCAAGAGACCCAGTACTTC.

The chain uses TRBV13 and TRBJ2-7, with TRBD1 matching over 7 bases. CDR3 length: 14 residues. Germline V lookup: CDR1 PRHDT, CDR2 FYEKMQ (reference sequence). Trimming took 4 bases from V and 2 from J; bases not matched to a gene: 5. CDR3 amino acids: CASSSGDRPYEQYF. The CDR3 DNA follows: TGTGCCAGCAGCTCCGGGGACAGACCCTACGAGCAGTACTTC.

The rearrangement uses TRBV9 and TRBJ2-3; 9 positions match TRBD2. Germline CDR1 SGDLS, CDR2 YYNGEE. Trimming took 0 bases from V and 1 from J; bases not matched to a gene: 3. The CDR3 totals 16 residues. CDR3 region: CASSVDSGSGTDTQYF. DNA for the CDR3: TGTGCCAGCAGCGTAGATAGCGGGAGTGGCACAGATACGCAGTATTTT. The whole variable domain, remainder taken from reference TRBV9 and TRBJ2-3, is DSGVTQTPKHLITATGQRVTLRCSPRSGDLSVYWYQQSLDQGLQFLIQYYNGEERAKGNILERFSAQQFPDLHSELNLSSLELGDSALYFCASSVDSGSGTDTQYFGPGTRLTVL.

The chain recombines TRBV5-4 with TRBJ1-3; possible D gene TRBD1, 6 bases. From germline, CDR1 is SGHNT and CDR2 YYREEE (reference sequence). This CDR3 contains 19 residues. V lost 1 base and J 1 base, leaving 21 bases between the germline ends. The CDR3: CASSLLPPRTEFSGNTIYF. CDR3 DNA sequence: TGTGCCAGCAGCTTGTTACCTCCTAGGACAGAGTTTTCTGGAAACACCATATATTTT.

The V and J genes are TRBV28 and TRBJ2-6; D gene uncertain. Trimming removed 7 bases from V and 1 base from J, with 14 bases in between. CDR1 MDHEN and CDR2 SYDVKM come from the germline V gene. CDR3 length equals 16 residues. CDR3 amino acids: CASNFPAESGANVLTF. The CDR3 DNA reads TGTGCCAGCAACTTCCCCGCGGAGTCTGGGGCCAACGTCCTGACTTTC. Based on the CDR3 plus reference TRBV28 and TRBJ2-6, the full variable domain is DVKVTQSSRYLVKRTGEKVFLECVQDMDHENMFWYRQDPGLGLRLIYFSYDVKMKEKGDIPEGYSVSREKKERFSLILESASTNQTSMYLCASNFPAESGANVLTFGAGSRLTVL.